The 5 T cell receptor beta chains given below trace back to one sample, sequenced in a study of OX40 agonist ivuxolimab in advanced cancers. The method was the immunoSEQ multiplex PCR assay. TCRdb provides this immuneACCESS table in a form limited to in-frame rearrangements. Some clones are lacking; in checked studies, under half of them reflect an unresolved V gene, and why the rest are absent is not known. This sample holds 70,000 or so clones; about 86% were observed only once. 0.85% to 1% of the sample goes to the ten largest clones. The material sequenced was CD4+ or CD8+ T cells sorted from blood, taken in a trial of the OX40 agonist ivuxolimab. The receptors stem from an adult with an advanced solid tumor such as melanoma, head and neck, liver or kidney cancer.

The chain joins TRBV28 to TRBJ2-4, with D unresolved. The germline V gene encodes CDR1 MDHEN and CDR2 SYDVKM. Trimming stripped 2 bases from V and 3 bases from J, with 14 bases between. The length of the CDR3 is 16 residues. CDR3 nucleotides: TGTGCCAGCAGTTTAATGTTAGGGCCCTTCAAAAACATTCAGTACTTC. This codes for CASSLMLGPFKNIQYF.

The chain has TRBV21-1 and TRBJ2-7; TRBD2, as called in the table, went unchecked against the DNA. TRBV21-1 is a pseudogene locus. The CDR3 has 15 residues. The CDR3 region has the DNA TGTGCCAGCAGCCAAGGTGCGGGGGCCCCCTACGAGCAGTACTTC. Translating it yields CASSQGAGAPYEQYF.

The chain is built from TRBV7-9 and TRBJ2-5; D gene ambiguous. Germline CDR1 is SEHNR and CDR2 is FQNEAQ (reference sequence). CDR3 length equals 13 residues. V lost 4 bases to trimming and J lost 1 base, with 7 bases between them. CDR3 in amino acids: CASSSRTQETQYF. CDR3 nucleotides: TGTGCCAGCAGCTCACGTACCCAAGAGACCCAGTACTTC.

This clone was seen a single time. J is TRBJ1-3 and V is TRBV5-5; tentatively, D is TRBD1 (5 bases). Germline CDR1 reads SGHKS; CDR2 reads YYEKEE (reference sequence). CDR3 size: 16 residues. The V and J ends lost 0 bases and 1 base respectively, with 11 bases between them. The CDR3 DNA sequence: TGTGCCAGCAGCTTGGCTGGGGGAAGGTCTGGAAACACCATATATTTT. Amino acids: CASSLAGGRSGNTIYF.

As regards this clone: Relative to the germline gene, one junction end is altered; a read error may explain this. This chain links TRBV28 with TRBJ1-3; possible D gene TRBD1, 6 bases. The CDR3 loop spans 13 amino acids. Looked up from germline, CDR1 is MDHEN and CDR2 is SYDVKM. This CDR3 reads CASSQGTKLNGMF. CDR3 DNA: TGTGCCAGCAGTCAGGGGACGAAACTGAACGGAATGTTT.